The TCR beta chain described here comes from a study of vaccination effects on CD4 cells after COVID-19 (dated by TCRdb to 2022 to 2024). In the study overall: To identify antigen-specific CD4+ T cell clonotypes by their expansion, the ViraFEST assay first stimulated PBMC with viral peptide pools and then applied TCR sequencing. A total of more than 8 COVID-19 convalescent patients and a few SARS-CoV-2-naive healthy vaccine recipients were included in the full study. Post-vaccine samples across the study were collected a median of 72 days after the second dose, with a range of 14 to 241. Cultures from other donors in the study were sequenced using the Oncomine TCR Beta short-read assay on an Illumina iSeq 100. Each well held around 2 million PBMC cultured in IMDM containing roughly 5% human AB serum, 9 to 10 IU/ml IL-2 and gentamicin, along with around 11 ug/ml peptides. SARS-CoV-2 spike-specific CD4+ TCR repertoires from before and after mRNA vaccination were compared in COVID-19 convalescent patients and in infection-naive vaccine recipients. The study at large found these results: Marked clonal contraction was observed in both infection-induced and vaccine-induced clones at late post-vaccination timepoints, consistent with waning T cell responses. Among healthy vaccine recipients, nearly all vaccine-induced clones were SARS-CoV-2 mono-reactive, and just 1 of 255 was cross-reactive with common cold coronaviruses. The study was limited by a small number of convalescent patients, and early post-infection timepoints were lacking.

A word on this clone: Its antigen has not been determined. No qualities accompany the bases; no much larger clone lies one base away.

Library prep was done by the immunoSEQ multiplex PCR assay. TCR beta CDR3 sequencing was performed on DNA from the cultured, isolated CD4+ T cells. The study's own analysis went as follows. Non-productive TCR sequences were discarded, and reads were trimmed to the CDR3 region, with only CDR3s of 7 or more amino acids retained. The MANAFEST web app was used to identify antigen-specific clonotypes by comparing expansion in peptide wells with expansion in reference cultures. Positive clones required FDR<0.05 expansion versus reference and all other wells, odds ratio above 5, and frequency above 0.1% in two replicate wells. A clonotype was defined as cross-reactive if the clonotype was significantly expanded both in SARS-CoV-2 spike wells and in at least one common cold coronavirus spike condition. Levenshtein distance calculated with the stringdist R package was used to assess CDR3 similarity, and unrooted trees were constructed with ape in R 3.6.1. TCRdb obtained this table from immuneACCESS and retained in-frame rearrangements with V and J assigned. These tables miss some clones; where compared with another copy, unresolved V genes account for less than half of the shortfall, and the remainder is unexplained. That table supplies the V and J calls and clone size; D and trimming were determined from the DNA. The sample records tens of thousands of clones, around 67% of which are singletons. The ten largest clonotypes hold roughly 2.1% of the sample.

After 10 to 11 days of culture, CD4+ T cells were isolated with the EasySep CD4+ T cell isolation kit. Participants received two doses of either the BNT162b2 or the mRNA-1273 mRNA SARS-CoV-2 vaccine. Negative nucleocapsid antibody results before and after vaccination confirmed that the healthy vaccine recipients had no prior SARS-CoV-2 infection. Half of the culture medium was replaced with fresh IL-2-containing medium on days 3 and 7. Each peptide stimulation condition was cultured in triplicate wells unless otherwise noted. PBMC were separated from whole blood using Ficoll-Paque Plus gradient centrifugation and were then either cryopreserved at -140C or used fresh. The QIAamp micro DNA kit was used to extract genomic DNA from the cultured CD4+ T cells. From the cysteine up to the phenylalanine, the CDR3 has a length of 15 residues. Kept here is only the CDR3 DNA, which spans 45 bases and is read in frame from base 1. Germline trimming amounts to 6 bases on V and 0 bases on J, with 6 as the count of junction bases outside the gene matches. The CDR1 and CDR2 encoded by the germline V gene are KGHSH and LQKENI.

The chain uses TRBV18 and TRBJ2-3; 7 bases in the middle match TRBD1. The sequencing used CD4+ T cells from PBMCs cultured without peptide, collected after COVID-19 vaccination. The receptor's source is a human donor who received a COVID-19 vaccine. CDR3 loop: CASSYTGASTDTQYF. DNA sequence: TGTGCCAGCTCTTACACAGGGGCTAGCACAGATACGCAGTATTTT.